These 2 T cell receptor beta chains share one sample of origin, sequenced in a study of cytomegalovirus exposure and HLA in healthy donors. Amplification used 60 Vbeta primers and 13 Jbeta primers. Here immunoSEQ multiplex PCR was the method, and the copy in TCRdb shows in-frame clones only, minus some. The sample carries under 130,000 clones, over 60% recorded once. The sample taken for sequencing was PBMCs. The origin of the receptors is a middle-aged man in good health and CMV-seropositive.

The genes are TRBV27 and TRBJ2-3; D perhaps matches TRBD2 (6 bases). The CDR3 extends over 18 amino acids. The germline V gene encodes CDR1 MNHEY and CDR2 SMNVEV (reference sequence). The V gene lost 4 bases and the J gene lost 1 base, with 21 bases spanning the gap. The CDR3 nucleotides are TGTGCCAGCAGTTCGGGGGTCCTAGCGAAGTTGGGCACAGATACGCAGTATTTT. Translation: CASSSGVLAKLGTDTQYF.

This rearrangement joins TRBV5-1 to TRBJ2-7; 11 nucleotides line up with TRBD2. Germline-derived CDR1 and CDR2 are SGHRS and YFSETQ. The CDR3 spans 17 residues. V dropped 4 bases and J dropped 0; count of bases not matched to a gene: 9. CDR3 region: CASSRGLAGLSSYEQYF. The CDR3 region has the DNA TGCGCCAGCAGCAGAGGACTAGCGGGTTTGAGCTCCTACGAGCAGTACTTC.